This T cell receptor (beta chain) emerged from a study of blood T cell repertoires in COVID-19. As for the study in general: The United States, Italy and Spain provided the acute and convalescent COVID-19 samples. PBMCs, B-cell-depleted T cells, or T cells provided the cDNA or gDNA that made up the material.

Seattle researchers signed up patients amid active infection and tracked them longitudinally. The germline V gene has CDR1 LNHDA and CDR2 SQIVND (reference sequence). The length of the CDR3 is 16 residues. The V end was cut by 7 bases, the J end by 4 bases, with 20 bases between. Original handling: Scientists estimated how many nucleated cells there were by amplifying reference gene primers. Clones were read by immunoSEQ multiplex PCR, and TCRdb kept only the in-frame ones, dropping some. V and J calls and clone size are copied from that table; D and trimming were computed from the DNA. The data hold about 250,000 clones, with about 87% observed a single time.

The sample taken for sequencing was peripheral blood. The chain combines TRBV19 with TRBJ1-5; D not certain. This receptor was taken from a woman aged 30 to 39 with COVID-19, enrolled during active disease. CDR3 region: CASTRWAGASNQPQHF. The DNA of the CDR3 is TGTGCCAGTACCCGGTGGGCAGGTGCCTCTAATCAGCCCCAGCATTTT.